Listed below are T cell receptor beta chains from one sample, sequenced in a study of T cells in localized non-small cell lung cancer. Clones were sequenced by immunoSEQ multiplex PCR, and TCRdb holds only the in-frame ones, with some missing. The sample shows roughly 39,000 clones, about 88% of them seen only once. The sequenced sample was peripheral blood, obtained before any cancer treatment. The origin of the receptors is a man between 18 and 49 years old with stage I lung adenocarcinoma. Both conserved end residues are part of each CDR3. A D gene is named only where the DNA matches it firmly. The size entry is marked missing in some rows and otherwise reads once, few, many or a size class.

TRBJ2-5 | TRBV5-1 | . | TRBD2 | TGCGCCAGCAGCTCCGGGACTAGCGGGGGGGCCGGGAAGGAGACCCAGTACTTC | CASSSGTSGGAGKETQYF
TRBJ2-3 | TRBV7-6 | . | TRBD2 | TGTGCCAGCAGTGTAGGGCTAGCGGGGGCAGATACGCAGTATTTT | CASSVGLAGADTQYF
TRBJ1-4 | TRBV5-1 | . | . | TGCGCCAGCAGCTCGTCGGGACGGGGAGGAGAAAAACTGTTTTTT | CASSSSGRGGEKLFF
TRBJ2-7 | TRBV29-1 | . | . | TGCAGCGTTGAGGACTTGACCTACGAGCAGTACTTC | CSVEDLTYEQYF
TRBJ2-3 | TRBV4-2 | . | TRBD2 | TGTGCCAGCAGCCACTCCGGCGGCGGGGGGAGCTCAGATACGCAGTATTTT | CASSHSGGGGSSDTQYF
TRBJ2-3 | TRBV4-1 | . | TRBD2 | TGCGCCAGCAGCCTCAGTGAACTGGGACTAGCGGGGGTCCCCACTAGCACAGATACGCAGTATTTT | CASSLSELGLAGVPTSTDTQYF
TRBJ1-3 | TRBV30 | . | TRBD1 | TGTGCCTGGAGCAACAGGGGGCTAGGGAACACCATATATTTT | CAWSNRGLGNTIYF
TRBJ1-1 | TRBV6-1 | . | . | TGTGCCAGCAGTGTTACCCAGGGCACTGAAGCTTTCTTT | CASSVTQGTEAFF
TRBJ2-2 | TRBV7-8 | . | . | TGTGCCAGCAGCCGGACAGAGAACACCGGGGAGCTGTTTTTT | CASSRTENTGELFF
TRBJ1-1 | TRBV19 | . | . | TGTGCCAGTATGCACACTGGGTACCCGGCCACTGAAGCTTTCTTT | CASMHTGYPATEAFF
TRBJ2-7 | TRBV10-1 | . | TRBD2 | TGCGCCAGCAGTGAGTCGGCCGGGGCTAGCGGGGATAGCTCCTACGAGCAGTACTTC | CASSESAGASGDSSYEQYF
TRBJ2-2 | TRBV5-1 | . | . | TGCGCCAGCAGCTTCGGATCTGAAGGGAACACCGGGGAGCTGTTTTTT | CASSFGSEGNTGELFF
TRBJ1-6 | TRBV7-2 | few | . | TGTGCCAGCAGCTTACAGAACCTGGGGGGCCCTAAAAATTCACCCCTCCACTTT | CASSLQNLGGPKNSPLHF
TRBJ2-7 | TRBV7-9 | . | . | TGTGCCAGCAGCCCCCGCCAGGCTCCCTCCTACGAGCAGTACTTC | CASSPRQAPSYEQYF
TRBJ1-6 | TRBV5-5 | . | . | TGTGCCAGCAGCTCAACTGACAGGAATTCACCCCTCCACTTT | CASSSTDRNSPLHF
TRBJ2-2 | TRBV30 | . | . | TGTGCCTGGAGGTACTGGGGCGGCGCGAACACCGGGGAGCTGTTTTTT | CAWRYWGGANTGELFF
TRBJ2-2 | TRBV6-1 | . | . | TGTGCCAGCAGCCGACCACAGGGTAGCACCGGGGAGCTGTTTTTT | CASSRPQGSTGELFF
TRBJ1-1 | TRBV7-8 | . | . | TGTGCCAGCTTCTTAAGTCCCCTTCGGGGCACTGAAGCTTTCTTT | CASFLSPLRGTEAFF
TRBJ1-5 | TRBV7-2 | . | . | TGTGCCAGCAGCCGAGGAGGGGTCCGTATCAGCAATCAGCCCCAGCATTTT | CASSRGGVRISNQPQHF
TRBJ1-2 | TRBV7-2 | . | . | TGTGCCAGCAGCGCTGCGGGGTCCTATGGCTACACCTTC | CASSAAGSYGYTF
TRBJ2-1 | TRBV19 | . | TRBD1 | TGTGCCAGTAGTATTCCCACAGGGGGCTACAATGAGCAGTTCTTC | CASSIPTGGYNEQFF
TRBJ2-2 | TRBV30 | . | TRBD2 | TGTGCCTGGAGCGATAGCGGGGGCCCCACCGGGGAGCTGTTTTTT | CAWSDSGGPTGELFF
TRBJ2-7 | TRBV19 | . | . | TGTGCCAGTAGTTCCTCGGTTACCTACGAGCAGTACTTC | CASSSSVTYEQYF
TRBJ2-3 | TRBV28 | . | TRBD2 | TGTGCCAGCAGCCCGAGCGGGGGGGCGAGATATACGCAGTATTTT | CASSPSGGARYTQYF
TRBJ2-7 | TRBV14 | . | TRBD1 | TGTGCCAGCAGGCTGACAGGGCACTCCTACGAGCAGTACTTC | CASRLTGHSYEQYF